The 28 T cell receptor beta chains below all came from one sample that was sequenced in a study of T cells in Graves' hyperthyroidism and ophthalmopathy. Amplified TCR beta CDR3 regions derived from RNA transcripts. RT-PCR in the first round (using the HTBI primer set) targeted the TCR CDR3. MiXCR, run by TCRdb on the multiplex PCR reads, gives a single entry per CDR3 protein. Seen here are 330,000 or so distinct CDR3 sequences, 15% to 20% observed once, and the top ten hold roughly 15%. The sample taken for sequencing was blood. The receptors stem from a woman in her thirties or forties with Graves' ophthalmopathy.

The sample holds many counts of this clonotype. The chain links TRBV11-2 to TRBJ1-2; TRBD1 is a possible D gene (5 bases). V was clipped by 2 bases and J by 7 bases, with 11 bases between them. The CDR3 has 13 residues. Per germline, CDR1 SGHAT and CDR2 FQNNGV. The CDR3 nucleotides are TGTGCCAGCAGCTTATCGGGACCCGGTGGCTACACCTTC. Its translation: CASSLSGPGGYTF.

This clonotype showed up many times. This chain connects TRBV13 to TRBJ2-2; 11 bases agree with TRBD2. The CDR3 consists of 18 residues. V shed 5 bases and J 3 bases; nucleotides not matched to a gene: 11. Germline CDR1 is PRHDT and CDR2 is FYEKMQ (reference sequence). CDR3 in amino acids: CASSPNPGLAAYTGELFF. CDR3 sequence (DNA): TGTGCCAGCAGCCCCAACCCGGGACTAGCGGCGTACACCGGGGAGCTGTTTTTT.

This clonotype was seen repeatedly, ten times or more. The DNA of the CDR3 is TGTGCCAGCAGCAGGGGGGGCATCACTGAAGCTTTCTTT. It encodes CASSRGGITEAFF. J is TRBJ1-1 and V is TRBV9; D is possibly TRBD1 (6 bases). Germline V CDR1 and CDR2: SGDLS, YYNGEE. V was pared by 4 bases and J by 4 bases, with 11 bases between. CDR3 size: 13 residues.

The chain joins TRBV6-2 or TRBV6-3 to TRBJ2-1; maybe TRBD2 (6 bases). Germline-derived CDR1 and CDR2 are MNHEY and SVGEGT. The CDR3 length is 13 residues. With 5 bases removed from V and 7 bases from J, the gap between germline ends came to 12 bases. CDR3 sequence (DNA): TGTGCCAGCAGTCCTCTGGGGGGTAATGAGCAGTTCTTC. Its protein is CASSPLGGNEQFF.

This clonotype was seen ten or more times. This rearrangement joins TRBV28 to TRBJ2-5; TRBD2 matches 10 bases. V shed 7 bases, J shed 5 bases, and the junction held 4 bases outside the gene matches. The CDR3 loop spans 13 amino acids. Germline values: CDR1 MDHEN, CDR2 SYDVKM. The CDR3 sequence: CASMQREGETQYF. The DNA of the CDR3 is TGTGCCAGCATGCAGCGGGAGGGGGAGACCCAGTACTTC.

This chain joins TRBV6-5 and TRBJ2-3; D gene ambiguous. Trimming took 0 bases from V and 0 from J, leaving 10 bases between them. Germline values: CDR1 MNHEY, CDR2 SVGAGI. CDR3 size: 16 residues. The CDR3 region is CASSYSPGLSTDTQYF. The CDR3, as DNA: TGTGCCAGCAGTTACTCCCCAGGCCTAAGCACAGATACGCAGTATTTT.

CDR3 bases: TGTGCCAGCAGTTTATCATTTTCGGACATGAACTACGAGCAGTACTTC. Residues: CASSLSFSDMNYEQYF. The J gene is TRBJ2-7, the V gene TRBV12-3 or TRBV12-4; maybe TRBD1 (5 bases). This CDR3 comprises 16 residues. The V gene lost 2 bases and the J gene lost 3 bases, with 17 bases spanning the gap.

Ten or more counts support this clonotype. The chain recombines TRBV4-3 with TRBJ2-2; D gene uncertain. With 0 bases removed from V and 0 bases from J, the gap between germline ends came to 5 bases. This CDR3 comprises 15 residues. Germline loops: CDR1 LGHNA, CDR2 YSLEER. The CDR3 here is CASSQDRSNTGELFF. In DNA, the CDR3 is TGCGCCAGCAGCCAAGACAGGTCGAACACCGGGGAGCTGTTTTTT.

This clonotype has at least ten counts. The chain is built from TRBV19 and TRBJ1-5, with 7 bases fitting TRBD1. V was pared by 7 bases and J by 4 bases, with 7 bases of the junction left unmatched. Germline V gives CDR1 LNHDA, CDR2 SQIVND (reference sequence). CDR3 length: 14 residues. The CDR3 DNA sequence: TGTGCCAGTACAAACAGGGGAACTAATCAGCCCCAGCATTTT. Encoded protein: CASTNRGTNQPQHF.

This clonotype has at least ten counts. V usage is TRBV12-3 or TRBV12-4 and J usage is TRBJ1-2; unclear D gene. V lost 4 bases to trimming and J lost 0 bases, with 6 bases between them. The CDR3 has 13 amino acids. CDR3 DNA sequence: TGTGCCAGCAGTTATATTTCTAACTATGGCTACACCTTC. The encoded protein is CASSYISNYGYTF.

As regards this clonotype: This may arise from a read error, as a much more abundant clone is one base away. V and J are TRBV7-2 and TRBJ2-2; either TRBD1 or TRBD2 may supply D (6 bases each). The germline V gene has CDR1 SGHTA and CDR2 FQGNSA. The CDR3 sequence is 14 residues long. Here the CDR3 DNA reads TGTGCCAGCAGCTTGGTTTCGAGTGCTGGGGGGCTGTCTTTT. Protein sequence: CASSLVSSAGGLSF.

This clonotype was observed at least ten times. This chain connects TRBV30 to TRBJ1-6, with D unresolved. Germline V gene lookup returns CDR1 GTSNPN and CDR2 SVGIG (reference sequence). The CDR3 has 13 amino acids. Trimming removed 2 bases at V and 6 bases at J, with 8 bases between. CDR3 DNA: TGTGCCTGGAGTCGAGGAGTTAATTCACCCCTCCACTTT. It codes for CAWSRGVNSPLHF. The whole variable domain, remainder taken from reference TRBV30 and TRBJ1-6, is SQTIHQWPATLVQPVGSPLSLECTVEGTSNPNLYWYRQAAGRGLQLLFYSVGIGQISSEVPQNLSASRPQDRQFILSSKKLLLSDSGFYLCAWSRGVNSPLHFGNGTRLTVT.

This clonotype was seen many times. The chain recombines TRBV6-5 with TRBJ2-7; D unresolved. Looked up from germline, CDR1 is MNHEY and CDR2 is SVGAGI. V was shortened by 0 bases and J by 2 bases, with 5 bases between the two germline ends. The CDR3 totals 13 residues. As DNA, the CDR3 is TGTGCCAGCAGTTACTCGTCTACCTACGAGCAGTACTTC. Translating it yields CASSYSSTYEQYF.

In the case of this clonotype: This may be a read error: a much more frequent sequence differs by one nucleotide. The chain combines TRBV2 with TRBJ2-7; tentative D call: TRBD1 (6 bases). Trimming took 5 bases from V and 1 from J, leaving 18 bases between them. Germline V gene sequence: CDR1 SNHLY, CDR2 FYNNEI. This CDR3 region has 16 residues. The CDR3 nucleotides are TGTGCCAGCAGTTACAATCACCGGGACAAATCCTACGAGCAGTACTTC. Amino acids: CASSYNHRDKSYEQYF.

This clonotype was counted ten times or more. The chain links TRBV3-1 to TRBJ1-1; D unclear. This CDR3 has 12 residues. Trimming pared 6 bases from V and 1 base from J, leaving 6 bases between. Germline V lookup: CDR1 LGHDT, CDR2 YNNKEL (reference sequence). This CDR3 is CASRVGNTEAFF. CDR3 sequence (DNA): TGTGCCAGCAGGGTGGGGAACACTGAAGCTTTCTTT.

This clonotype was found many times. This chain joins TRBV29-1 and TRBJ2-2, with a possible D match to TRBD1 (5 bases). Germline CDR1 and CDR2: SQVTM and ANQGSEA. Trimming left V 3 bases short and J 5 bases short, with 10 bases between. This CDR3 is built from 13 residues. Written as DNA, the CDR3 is TGCAGCGTTGAGGAGCAGGGTACCGGGGAGCTGTTTTTT. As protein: CSVEEQGTGELFF.

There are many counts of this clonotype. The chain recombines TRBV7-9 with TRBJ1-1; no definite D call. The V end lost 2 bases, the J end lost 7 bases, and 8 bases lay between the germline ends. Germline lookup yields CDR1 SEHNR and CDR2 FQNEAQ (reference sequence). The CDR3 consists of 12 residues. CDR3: CASSLSEVEAFF. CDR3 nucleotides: TGTGCCAGCAGCTTATCCGAGGTTGAAGCTTTCTTT.

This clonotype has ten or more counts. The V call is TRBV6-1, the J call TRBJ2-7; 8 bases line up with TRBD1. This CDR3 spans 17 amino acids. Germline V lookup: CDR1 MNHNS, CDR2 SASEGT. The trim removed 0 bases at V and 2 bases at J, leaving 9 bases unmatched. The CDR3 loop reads CASSEALGQAAPYEQYF. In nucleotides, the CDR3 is TGTGCCAGCAGTGAAGCTCTGGGACAGGCCGCTCCCTACGAGCAGTACTTC.

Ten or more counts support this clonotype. CDR3 coding DNA: TGTGCCAGTAAGCCGACATGGGGGACTGAAGCTTTCTTT. Its translation: CASKPTWGTEAFF. The chain combines TRBV19 with TRBJ1-1, with TRBD1 as a possible D gene (5 bases). This CDR3 is built from 13 residues. Per germline, CDR1 LNHDA and CDR2 SQIVND (reference sequence). V lost 7 bases and J lost 5, with 14 bases in between. The full variable domain, rest sourced from reference TRBV19 and TRBJ1-1, is DGGITQSPKYLFRKEGQNVTLSCEQNLNHDAMYWYRQDPGQGLRLIYYSQIVNDFQKGDIAEGYSVSREKKESFPLTVTSAQKNPTAFYLCASKPTWGTEAFFGQGTRLTVV.

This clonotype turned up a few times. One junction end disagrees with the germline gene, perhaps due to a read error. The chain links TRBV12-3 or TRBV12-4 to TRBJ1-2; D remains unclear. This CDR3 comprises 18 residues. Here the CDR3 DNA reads TGTGCCAGCAGTTTAGAAACCGGGTACATCGGGGATAACTATGGCTACATCTTC. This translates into CASSLETGYIGDNYGYIF.

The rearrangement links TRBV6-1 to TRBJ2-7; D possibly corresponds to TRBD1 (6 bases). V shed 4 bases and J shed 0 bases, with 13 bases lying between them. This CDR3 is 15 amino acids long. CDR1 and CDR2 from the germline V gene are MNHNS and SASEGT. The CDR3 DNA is TGTGCCAGCAGTGCAGCCGACAGGAGCTCCTACGAGCAGTACTTC. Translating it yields CASSAADRSSYEQYF.

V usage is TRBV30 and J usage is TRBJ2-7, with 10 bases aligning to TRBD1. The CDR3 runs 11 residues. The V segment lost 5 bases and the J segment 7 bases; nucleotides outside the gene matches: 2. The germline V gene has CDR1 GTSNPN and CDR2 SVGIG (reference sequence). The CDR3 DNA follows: TGTGCCTGGGACAGGGGGCGGGAGCAGTACTTC. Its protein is CAWDRGREQYF.

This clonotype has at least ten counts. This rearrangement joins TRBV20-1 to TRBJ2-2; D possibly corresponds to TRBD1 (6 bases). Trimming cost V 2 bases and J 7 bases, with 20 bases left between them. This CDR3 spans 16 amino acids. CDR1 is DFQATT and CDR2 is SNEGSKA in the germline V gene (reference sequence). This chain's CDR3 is CSARRSGQSVVGELFF. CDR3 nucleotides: TGCAGTGCTAGAAGGTCCGGACAGTCGGTGGTCGGGGAGCTGTTTTTT.

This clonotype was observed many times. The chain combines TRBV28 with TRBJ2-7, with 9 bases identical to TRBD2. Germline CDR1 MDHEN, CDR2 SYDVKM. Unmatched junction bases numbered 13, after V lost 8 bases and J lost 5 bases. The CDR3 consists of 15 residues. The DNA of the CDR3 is TGTGCCAGCGGGCCTGCCGGACTAGCGTCTGACGAGCAGTACTTC. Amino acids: CASGPAGLASDEQYF.

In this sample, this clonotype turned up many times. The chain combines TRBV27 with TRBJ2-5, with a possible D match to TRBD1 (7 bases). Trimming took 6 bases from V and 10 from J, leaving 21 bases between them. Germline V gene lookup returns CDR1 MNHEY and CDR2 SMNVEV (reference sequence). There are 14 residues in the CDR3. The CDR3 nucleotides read TGTGCCAGCAGCCCCGGCAGGGGGGTATCTGGCCAGTACTTC. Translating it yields CASSPGRGVSGQYF.

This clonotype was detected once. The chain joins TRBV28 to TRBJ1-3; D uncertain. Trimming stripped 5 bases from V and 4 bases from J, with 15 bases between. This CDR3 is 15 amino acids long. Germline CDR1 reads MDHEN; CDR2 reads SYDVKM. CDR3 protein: CASSLRLYTGNTIYF. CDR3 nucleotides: TGTGCCAGCAGTCTCCGACTCTACACGGGAAACACCATATATTTT.

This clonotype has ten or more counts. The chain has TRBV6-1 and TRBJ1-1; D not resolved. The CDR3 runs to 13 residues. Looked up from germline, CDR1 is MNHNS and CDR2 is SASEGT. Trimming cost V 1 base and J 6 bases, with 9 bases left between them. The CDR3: CASSEVSGAEAFF. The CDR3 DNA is TGTGCCAGCAGTGAAGTCTCAGGTGCTGAAGCTTTCTTT.

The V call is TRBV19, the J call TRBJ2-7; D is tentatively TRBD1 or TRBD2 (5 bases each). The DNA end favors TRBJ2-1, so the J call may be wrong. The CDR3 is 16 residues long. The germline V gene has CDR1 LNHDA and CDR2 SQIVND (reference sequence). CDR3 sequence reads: CASSGRGPDAIYEQFF. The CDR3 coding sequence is TGTGCCAGTAGTGGAAGGGGACCCGATGCAATCTACGAGCAGTTCTTC.